This T cell receptor beta chain was captured in a study of shared clonotypes between healthy human individuals. Only Caucasian adults living in Nashville, Tennessee made up the donor group. Notes on this clone: Antigen unknown.

CDR3 length equals 12 residues. Trimming removed 3 bases from V and 17 bases from J, with 16 bases in between. The V gene's germline CDR1 is SGHAT and CDR2 FQNNGV. Whole-study results and caveats: The authors expected sequencing depth to affect clonotype sharing among donors.

Produced via immunoSEQ multiplex PCR; TCRdb's table is partial and in-frame only. The sample lists approximately 1,500,000 clones, over 95% occurring once. This clonotype originated in a man aged 25 to 45 in good health. Sequenced material: naive CD4+ T cells sorted from blood. As for subset: CD45RA+ positively selected. The chain carries TRBV11-2 and TRBJ1-4; D may be TRBD1 (5 bases). CDR3 bases: TGTGCCAGCAGCTTGTCAGGGTATGGCATATTTTTT. It specifies CASSLSGYGIFF.